The subject of this entry is one T cell receptor (beta chain). This receptor's antigen is unknown. Base qualities are not at hand, and no much larger clone is one base apart. V sheds 4 bases and J sheds 3 bases, leaving 10 bases between their ends. Spanning cysteine to phenylalanine, the CDR3 consists of 12 amino acids. Here the CDR3 DNA is all that survives: 36 bases in frame from base 1. CDR1 SQVTM and CDR2 ANQGSEA were looked up in the germline V gene. Every donor was a healthy Caucasian. Three pairs of female monozygotic twins, all aged roughly 18 to 29 years, made up the twin cohort. Peripheral blood mononuclear cells were the source from which RNA for the TCR libraries was isolated. These data come from a study of identical twins (dated by TCRdb to about 2016). Describing the broader study: The study deep-sequenced TCR alpha and beta repertoires from monozygotic twins, unrelated adults of various ages and cord blood to test whether fetal clonotypes persist. To rule out contamination, the twin experiments were replicated at different times with different library preparation protocols.

The study at large found these results: Because the same donors could not be followed over many years, conclusions were based on cross-sectional statistical analysis. Fewer insertions were carried by abundant cord blood beta clonotypes, a similar but weaker trend appeared in young adult naive repertoires, and no such trend appeared in memory repertoires. Zero-insertion analyses could be partly confounded by invariant T cells such as MAIT and iNKT, although diverse VJ usage argued against such confounding for most clonotypes. In monozygotic twins, out-of-frame TCR alpha sharing was systematically underestimated by recombination models, although the models agreed with sharing between unrelated individuals. Compared with coincidental sharing between unrelated individuals, out-of-frame TCR alpha sequences shared between twins showed an excess of sequences with low generation probability. The excess sharing between twins in beta out-of-frame sequences was weaker because fewer shared sequences reduced the signal-to-noise ratio.

Libraries were built with 5' RACE. The sequencing machine was an Illumina HiSeq 2000. Template switching added a universal primer binding site, and the final cDNA carried a unique molecular identifier that allowed TCR cDNA molecules to be counted accurately. Specific primers in the conserved constant-segment region were used to synthesize first-strand cDNA for the TCR alpha and beta chains. To control for contamination, every cDNA library carried two barcodes: a SMART-Mk sample barcode plus Illumina barcodes. Two successive PCR steps introduced TruSeq adapter sequences along with Illumina sample barcodes. TCR alpha and beta cDNA libraries were sequenced on the Illumina HiSeq platform with custom primers. The study's processing was this. Unique molecular identifiers were extracted from raw reads with MiGEC, and CDR3 positions were determined with MiXCR. Recombination models were inferred per individual with the repgenHMM and IGoR tools using an EM algorithm. Shared clonotypes were analyzed with the tcR package in R, and sharing was normalized by the product of cloneset sizes. To study raw recombination without the effects of thymic and clonal selection, out-of-frame nonproductive sequences were analyzed. In TCRdb, the public reads were trimmed at Q25 with fastp and aligned with MiXCR, with productive beta chains retained. Merged by CDR3 protein, the rows form single entries marked with the most common genes and DNA. The V and J calls reflect TCRdb's pipeline rather than the authors' work. The sample includes about 890,000 distinct CDR3 sequences, with 10% to 15% observed a single time. The ten biggest clones cover roughly 1.5% of the sample.

This sample was also put to use in a study of yellow fever vaccine responses in identical twins. As the second publication notes: The authors reported that the T cell response to vaccination in identical twins appeared partly convergent and partly personalized. In the study, vaccine-responding T cell clones were precisely tracked in identical twins.

Material for sequencing was PBMCs. The source is a woman under 30 in good health. Recombination joined TRBV29-1 with TRBJ2-7; the best D guess is TRBD2, with 6 bases matching. The bases are TGCAGCGTTGGTGGGGAGGACTACGAGCAGTACTTC. The resulting protein is CSVGGEDYEQYF.